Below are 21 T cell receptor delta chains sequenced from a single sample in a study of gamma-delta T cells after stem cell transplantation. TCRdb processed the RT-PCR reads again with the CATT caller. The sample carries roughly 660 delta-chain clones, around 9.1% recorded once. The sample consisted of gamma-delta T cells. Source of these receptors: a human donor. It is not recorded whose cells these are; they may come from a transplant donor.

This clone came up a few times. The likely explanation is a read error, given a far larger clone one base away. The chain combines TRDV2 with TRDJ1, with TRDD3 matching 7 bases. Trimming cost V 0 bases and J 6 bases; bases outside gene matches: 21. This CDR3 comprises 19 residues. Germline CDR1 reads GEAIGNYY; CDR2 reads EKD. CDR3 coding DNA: TGTGCCTGTGACACCGTCTATGATCCTGCGGGGATAAAGACCAATAAACTCATCTTT. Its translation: CACDTVYDPAGIKTNKLIF.

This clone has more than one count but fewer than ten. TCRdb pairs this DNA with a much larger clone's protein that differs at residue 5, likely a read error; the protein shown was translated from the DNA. CDR3 in amino acids: CACDILGGSDKLIF. The DNA for the CDR3 is TGTGCCTGTGACATTCTGGGTGGGTCCGATAAACTCATCTTT. This sequence joins TRDV2 and TRDJ1; a weak D match, TRDD3 (5 bases). Trimming removed 2 bases at V and 3 bases at J, with 12 bases between. The CDR3 consists of 14 residues. The germline V gene has CDR1 GEAIGNYY and CDR2 EKD.

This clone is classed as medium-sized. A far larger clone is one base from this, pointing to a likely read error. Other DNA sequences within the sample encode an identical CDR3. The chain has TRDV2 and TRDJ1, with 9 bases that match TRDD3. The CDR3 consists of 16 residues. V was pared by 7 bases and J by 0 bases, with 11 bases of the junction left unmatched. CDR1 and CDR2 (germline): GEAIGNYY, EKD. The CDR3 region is CACDDLTGGHTDKLIF. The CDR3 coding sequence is TGTGCCTGCGACGACTTAACTGGGGGACACACCGATAAACTCATCTTT.

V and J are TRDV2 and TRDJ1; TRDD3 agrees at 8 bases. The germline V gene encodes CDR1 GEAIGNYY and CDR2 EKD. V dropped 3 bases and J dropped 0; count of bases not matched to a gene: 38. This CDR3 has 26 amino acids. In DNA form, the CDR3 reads TGTGCCTGTGACGAGATGTTCCTCGGACCGACTGGGGGGAGGTTCGGAGCTCAGGTGTACACCGATAAACTCATCTTT. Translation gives CACDEMFLGPTGGRFGAQVYTDKLIF.

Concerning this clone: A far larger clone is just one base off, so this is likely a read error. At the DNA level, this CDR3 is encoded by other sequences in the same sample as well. The CDR3 spells CACDDLTGGHTDKLIF. CDR3 bases: TGTGCCTGTGACGACTTAACTGGGGGACATACCGATAAACTCATCTTT. V and J are TRDV2 and TRDJ1, with 9 bases that match TRDD3. Looked up from germline, CDR1 is GEAIGNYY and CDR2 is EKD. After removal of 3 bases from V and 2 bases from J, the junction contained 9 bases not matched to a gene. The CDR3 is 16 amino acids.

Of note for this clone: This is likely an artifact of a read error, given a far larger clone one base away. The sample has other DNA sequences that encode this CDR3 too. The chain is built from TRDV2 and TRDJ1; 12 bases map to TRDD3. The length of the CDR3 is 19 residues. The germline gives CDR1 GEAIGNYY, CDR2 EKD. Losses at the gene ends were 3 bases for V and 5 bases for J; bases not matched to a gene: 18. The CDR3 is CACDAVLGDTNVGTDKLIF. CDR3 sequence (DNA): TGTGCCTGTGACGCCGTACTGGGGGATACAAATGTTGGCACAGATAAACTCATCTTT.

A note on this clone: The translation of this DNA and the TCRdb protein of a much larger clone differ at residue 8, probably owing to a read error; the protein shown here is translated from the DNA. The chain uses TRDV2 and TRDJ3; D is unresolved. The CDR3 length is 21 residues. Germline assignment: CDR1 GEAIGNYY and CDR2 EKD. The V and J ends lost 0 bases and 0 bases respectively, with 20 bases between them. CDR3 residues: CACDTVEGIGADSWDTRQMFF. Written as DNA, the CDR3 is TGTGCCTGTGACACCGTGGAGGGTATCGGGGCCGACTCCTGGGACACCCGACAGATGTTTTTC.

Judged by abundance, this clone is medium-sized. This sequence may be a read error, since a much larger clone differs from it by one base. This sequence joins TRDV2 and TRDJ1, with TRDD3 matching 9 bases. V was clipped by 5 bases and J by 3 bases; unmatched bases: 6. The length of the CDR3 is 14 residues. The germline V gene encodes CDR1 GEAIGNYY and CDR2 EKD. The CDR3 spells CACGKLGDPDKLIF. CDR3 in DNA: TGTGCCTGTGGCAAGCTGGGGGATCCCGATAAACTCATCTTT.

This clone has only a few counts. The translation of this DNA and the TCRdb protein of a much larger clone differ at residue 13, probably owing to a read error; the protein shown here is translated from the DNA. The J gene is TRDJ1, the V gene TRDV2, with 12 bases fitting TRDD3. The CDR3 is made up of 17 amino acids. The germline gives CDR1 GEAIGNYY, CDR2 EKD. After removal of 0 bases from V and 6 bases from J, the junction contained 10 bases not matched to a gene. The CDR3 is CACDTVSGGYATNKLIF. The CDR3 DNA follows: TGTGCCTGTGACACCGTCTCTGGGGGATACGCGACCAATAAACTCATCTTT.

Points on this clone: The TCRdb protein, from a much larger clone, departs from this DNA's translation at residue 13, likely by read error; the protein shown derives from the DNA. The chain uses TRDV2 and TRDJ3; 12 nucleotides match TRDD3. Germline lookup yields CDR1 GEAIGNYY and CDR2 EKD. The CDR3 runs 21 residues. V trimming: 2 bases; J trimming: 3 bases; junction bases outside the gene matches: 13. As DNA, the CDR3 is TGTGCCTGTGACATTCTACTGGGGGATACTACCAGCTTCTGGGACACCCGACAGATGTTTTTC. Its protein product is CACDILLGDTTSFWDTRQMFF.

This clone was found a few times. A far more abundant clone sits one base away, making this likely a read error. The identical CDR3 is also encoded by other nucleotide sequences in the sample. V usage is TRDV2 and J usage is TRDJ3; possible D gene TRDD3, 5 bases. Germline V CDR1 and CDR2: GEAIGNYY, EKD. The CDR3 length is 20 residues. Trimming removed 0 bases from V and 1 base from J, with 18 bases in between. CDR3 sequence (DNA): TGTGCCTGTGACACCGTGTCCGGGGAGGGATTTTCCTGGGACACCCGACAGATGTTTTTC. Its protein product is CACDTVSGEGFSWDTRQMFF.

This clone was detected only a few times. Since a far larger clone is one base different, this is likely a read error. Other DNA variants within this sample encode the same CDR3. The CDR3 DNA reads TGTGCCTGTGACACCGGCGGTACTGGGGGCCTAAGCTCCTGGGACACCCGACAGATGTTTTTC. It is translated as CACDTGGTGGLSSWDTRQMFF. The rearrangement uses TRDV2 and TRDJ3; 8 bases agree with TRDD3. The length of the CDR3 is 21 residues. Germline V gives CDR1 GEAIGNYY, CDR2 EKD. Unmatched junction bases numbered 12, after V lost 0 bases and J lost 0 bases.

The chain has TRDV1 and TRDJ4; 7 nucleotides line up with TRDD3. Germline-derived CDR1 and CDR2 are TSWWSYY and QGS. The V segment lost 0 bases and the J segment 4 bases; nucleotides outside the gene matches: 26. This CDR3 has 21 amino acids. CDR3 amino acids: CALGELFHRWWGTRFTLPLIF. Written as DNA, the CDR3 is TGTGCTCTTGGGGAACTCTTCCACCGGTGGTGGGGGACCCGCTTCACCCTACCCCTGATCTTT.

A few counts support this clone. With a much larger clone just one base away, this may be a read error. CDR3 in DNA: TGTGCCTGTGACGCCGTACTGGGGGATACAAATGTTGGCACCGATAACCTCATCTTT. Translating it yields CACDAVLGDTNVGTDNLIF. The chain couples TRDV2 to TRDJ1; 12 positions match TRDD3. Germline V gene lookup returns CDR1 GEAIGNYY and CDR2 EKD. This CDR3 comprises 19 residues.

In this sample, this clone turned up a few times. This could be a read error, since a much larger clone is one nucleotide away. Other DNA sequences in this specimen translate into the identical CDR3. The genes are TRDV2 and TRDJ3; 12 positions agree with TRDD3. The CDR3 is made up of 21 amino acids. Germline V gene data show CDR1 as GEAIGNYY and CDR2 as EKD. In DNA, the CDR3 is TGTGCCTGTGACATTCTACTGGGGGATACTACCAGCTCCTGGGACACCCGACAAATGTTTTTC. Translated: CACDILLGDTTSSWDTRQMFF.

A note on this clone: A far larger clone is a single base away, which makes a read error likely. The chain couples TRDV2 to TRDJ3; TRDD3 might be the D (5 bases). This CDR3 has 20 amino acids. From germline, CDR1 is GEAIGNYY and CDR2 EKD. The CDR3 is CACGTVSGEGFSWDTRQMFF. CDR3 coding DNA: TGTGCCTGTGGCACCGTGTCCGGGGAGGGATTCTCCTGGGACACCCGACAGATGTTTTTC.

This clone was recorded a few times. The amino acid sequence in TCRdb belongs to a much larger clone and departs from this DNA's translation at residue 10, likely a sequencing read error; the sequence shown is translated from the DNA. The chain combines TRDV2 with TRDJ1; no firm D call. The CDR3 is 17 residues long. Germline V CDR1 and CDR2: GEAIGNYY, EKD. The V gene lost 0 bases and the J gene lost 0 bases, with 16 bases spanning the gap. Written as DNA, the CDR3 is TGTGCCTGTGACACCGTCACAGGGGCCCTGTACACCGATAAACTCATCTTT. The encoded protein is CACDTVTGALYTDKLIF.

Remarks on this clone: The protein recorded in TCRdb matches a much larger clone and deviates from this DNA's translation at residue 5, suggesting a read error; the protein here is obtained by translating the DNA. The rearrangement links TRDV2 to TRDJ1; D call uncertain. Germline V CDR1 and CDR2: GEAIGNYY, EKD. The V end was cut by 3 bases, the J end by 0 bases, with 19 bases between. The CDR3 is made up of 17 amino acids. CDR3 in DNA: TGTGCCTGTGACGCAGCCTCCCCGATGAGGGACACCGATAAACTCATCTTT. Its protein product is CACDAASPMRDTDKLIF.

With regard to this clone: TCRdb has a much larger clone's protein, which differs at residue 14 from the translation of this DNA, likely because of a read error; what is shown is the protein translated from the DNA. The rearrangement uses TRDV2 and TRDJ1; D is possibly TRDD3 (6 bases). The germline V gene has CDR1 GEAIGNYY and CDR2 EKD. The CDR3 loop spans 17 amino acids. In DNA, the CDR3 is TGTGCCTGTGACCCTGTGTCTGGGGAAGGCGACACCGATACACTCATCTTT. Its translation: CACDPVSGEGDTDTLIF.

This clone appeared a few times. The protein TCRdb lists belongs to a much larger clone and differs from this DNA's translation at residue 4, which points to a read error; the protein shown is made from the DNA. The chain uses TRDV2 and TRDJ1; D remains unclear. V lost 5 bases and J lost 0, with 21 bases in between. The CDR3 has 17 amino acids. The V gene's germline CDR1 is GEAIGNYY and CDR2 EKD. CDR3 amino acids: CACGTASPMRDTDKLIF. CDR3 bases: TGTGCCTGTGGCACAGCCTCCCCGATGAGGGACACCGATAAACTCATCTTT.

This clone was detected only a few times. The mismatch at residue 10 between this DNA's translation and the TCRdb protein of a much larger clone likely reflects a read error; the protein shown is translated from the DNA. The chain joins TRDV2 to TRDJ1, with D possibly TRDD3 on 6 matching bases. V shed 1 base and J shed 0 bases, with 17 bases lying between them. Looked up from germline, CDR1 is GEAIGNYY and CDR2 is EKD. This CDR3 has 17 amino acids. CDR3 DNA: TGTGCCTGTGACACAGCCTCCCCGATGGGGGACACCGATAAACTCATCTTT. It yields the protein CACDTASPMGDTDKLIF.